The subject of this entry is one TCR beta chain. The antigen is unknown. This entry belongs to a study of radiotherapy plus CTLA-4 blockade in lung cancer. For the study at large: Among enrolled patients, over 15% responded and about 30% achieved disease control.

General study findings and limits: Subsequent to radiotherapy plus ipilimumab, tumor-derived TCR clones underwent expansion in blood.

Trimming removed 4 bases at V and 2 bases at J, with 16 bases between. Germline assignment: CDR1 SGHRS and CDR2 YFSETQ. The CDR3 is made up of 16 amino acids. The assay was immunoSEQ multiplex PCR, and TCRdb's table has in-frame clones only and misses some. The top ten clones hold around 4.8% of a sample with approximately 65,000 clones, around three quarters of them seen once. The chain employs TRBV5-1 and TRBJ2-1; D unresolved. The TCR originated in a human donor with non-small cell lung cancer who had a complete response to radiotherapy plus ipilimumab. Sample: peripheral blood, taken from a patient treated with radiotherapy plus ipilimumab. CDR3 sequence reads: CASSPKSLGTYNEQFF. The CDR3 nucleotides are TGCGCCAGCAGCCCTAAGTCCTTGGGGACCTACAATGAGCAGTTCTTC.